The present entry profiles one TCR beta chain with its context. These data come from a study of OX40 agonist ivuxolimab in advanced cancers. Across the study: Past anti-PD-1, anti-PD-L1 or anti-CTLA-4 therapy was accepted, and 30% to 50% had received some.

Trimming shortened V by 1 base and J by 1 base, and 7 bases separated the two germline ends. CDR3 length: 14 amino acids. CDR1 is LNHDA and CDR2 is SQIVND in the germline V gene (reference sequence). Produced via immunoSEQ multiplex PCR; TCRdb's table is partial and in-frame only. The profile shows some 44,000 clones, around 85% of them singletons. The specimen was CD4+ or CD8+ T cells sorted from blood, collected in a trial of the OX40 agonist ivuxolimab. The rearrangement joins TRBV19 to TRBJ1-1; D gene unclear. The sequence derives from an adult with an advanced solid tumor such as melanoma, head and neck, liver or kidney cancer. DNA for the CDR3: TGTGCCAGTAGTATAGCCCGGGGGAACACTGAAGCTTTCTTT. Amino acids: CASSIARGNTEAFF.